The clone carrying this T cell receptor beta chain was seen only a few times. The sample is drawn from a study of shared clonotypes between healthy human individuals. This table comes from immunoSEQ multiplex PCR, and its TCRdb copy is limited to in-frame clones, with some not included. The table includes 1,100,000 or so clones, 70% to 80% detected once. The V gene lost 2 bases and the J gene lost 4 bases, with 15 bases spanning the gap. The CDR3 runs to 16 residues. CDR1 and CDR2 (germline): SGHTA, FQGTGA. The chain employs TRBV7-3 and TRBJ2-1; the D gene is possibly TRBD2 (6 bases). This TCR was sampled from a man between 18 and 29 years old in good health. Some clones in this sample may be carry-over from other donors' samples. The sample was memory CD4+ T cells from PBMCs. The subset was: CD45RA-negative fraction. CDR3: CASSLYGSTPYNEQFF. The DNA for the CDR3 is TGTGCCAGCAGCTTATACGGGAGCACTCCTTACAATGAGCAGTTCTTC. The full variable domain, in which reference TRBV7-3 and TRBJ2-1 provide the parts outside the CDR3, is GAGVSQTPSNKVTEKGKYVELRCDPISGHTALYWYRQSLGQGPEFLIYFQGTGAADDSGLPNDRFFAVRPEGSVSTLKIQRTERGDSAVYLCASSLYGSTPYNEQFFGPGTRLTVL.